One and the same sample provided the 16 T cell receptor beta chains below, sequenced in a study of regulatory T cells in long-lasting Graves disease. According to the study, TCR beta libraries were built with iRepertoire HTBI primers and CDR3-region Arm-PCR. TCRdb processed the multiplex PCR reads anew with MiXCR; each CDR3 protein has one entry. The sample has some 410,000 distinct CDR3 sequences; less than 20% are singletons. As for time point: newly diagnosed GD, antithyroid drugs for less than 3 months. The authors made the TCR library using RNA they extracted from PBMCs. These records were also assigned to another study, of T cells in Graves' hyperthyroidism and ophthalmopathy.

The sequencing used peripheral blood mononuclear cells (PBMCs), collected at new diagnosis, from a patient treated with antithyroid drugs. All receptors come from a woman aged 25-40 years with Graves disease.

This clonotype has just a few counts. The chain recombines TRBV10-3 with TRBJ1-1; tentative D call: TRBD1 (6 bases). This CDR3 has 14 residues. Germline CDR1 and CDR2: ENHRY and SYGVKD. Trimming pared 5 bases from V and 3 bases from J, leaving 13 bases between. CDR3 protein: CAISPSQGYTEAFF. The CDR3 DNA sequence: TGTGCCATCAGTCCGAGCCAGGGGTACACTGAAGCTTTCTTT.

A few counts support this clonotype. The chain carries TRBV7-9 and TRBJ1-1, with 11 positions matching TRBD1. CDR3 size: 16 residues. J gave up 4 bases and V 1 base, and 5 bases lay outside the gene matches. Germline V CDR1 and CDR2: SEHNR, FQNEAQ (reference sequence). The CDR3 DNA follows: TGTGCCAGCAGCTTAGGGACAGGGGGCTCGGGCACTGAAGCTTTCTTT. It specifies CASSLGTGGSGTEAFF. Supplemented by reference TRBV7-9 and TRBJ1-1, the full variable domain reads DTGVSQNPRHKITKRGQNVTFRCDPISEHNRLYWYRQTLGQGPEFLTYFQNEAQLEKSRLLSDRFSAERPKGSFSTLEIQRTEQGDSAMYLCASSLGTGGSGTEAFFGQGTRLTVV.

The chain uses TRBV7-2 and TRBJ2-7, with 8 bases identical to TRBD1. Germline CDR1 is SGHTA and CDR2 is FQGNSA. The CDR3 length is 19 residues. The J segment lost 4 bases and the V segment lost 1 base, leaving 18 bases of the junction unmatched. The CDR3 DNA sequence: TGTGCCAGCAGCTTAGGTCGGGCCAGAGACGGGACAGGCGGGTACGAGCAGTACTTC. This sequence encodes CASSLGRARDGTGGYEQYF.

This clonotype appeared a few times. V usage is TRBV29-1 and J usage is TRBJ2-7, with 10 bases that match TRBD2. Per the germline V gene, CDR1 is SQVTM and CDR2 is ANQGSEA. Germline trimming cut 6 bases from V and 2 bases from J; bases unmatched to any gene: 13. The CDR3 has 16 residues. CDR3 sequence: CSVRPPGLANPYEQYF. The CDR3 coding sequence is TGCAGCGTGAGACCTCCGGGACTAGCGAATCCCTACGAGCAGTACTTC.

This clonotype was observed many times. This CDR3 reads CATSGIRTSGSSYNEQFF. CDR3 nucleotides: TGTGCCACCAGTGGCATACGTACTAGCGGGAGCTCCTACAATGAGCAGTTCTTC. The V and J genes are TRBV24-1 and TRBJ2-1, with 11 bases aligning to TRBD2. This CDR3 region has 18 residues. CDR1 is KGHDR and CDR2 is SFDVKD in the germline V gene. With V trimmed by 5 bases and J by 0 bases, 8 bases remained unmatched.

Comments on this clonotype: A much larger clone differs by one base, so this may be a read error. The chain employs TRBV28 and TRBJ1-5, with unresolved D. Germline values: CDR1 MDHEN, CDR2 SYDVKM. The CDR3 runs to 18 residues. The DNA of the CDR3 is TGTGTCAGCAGTCCCGTAGAGGGTAGTACTCTTTTCAATCAGCCCCAGCATTTT. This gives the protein CVSSPVEGSTLFNQPQHF.

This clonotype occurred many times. CDR3 sequence (DNA): TGTGCCAGCAGCACGAGTCGGGAGGGCCTCCACGAGCAGTACTTC. Encoded protein: CASSTSREGLHEQYF. This chain links TRBV7-2 with TRBJ2-7, with 8 bases lining up with TRBD2. From germline, CDR1 is SGHTA and CDR2 FQGNSA. V was pared by 5 bases and J by 5 bases, with 11 bases of the junction left unmatched. CDR3 size: 15 residues. Combining the CDR3 with reference TRBV7-2 and TRBJ2-7 gives the whole variable domain GAGVSQSPSNKVTEKGKDVELRCDPISGHTALYWYRQSLGQGLEFLIYFQGNSAPDKSGLPSDRFSAERTGGSVSTLTIQRTQQEDSAVYLCASSTSREGLHEQYFGPGTRLTVT.

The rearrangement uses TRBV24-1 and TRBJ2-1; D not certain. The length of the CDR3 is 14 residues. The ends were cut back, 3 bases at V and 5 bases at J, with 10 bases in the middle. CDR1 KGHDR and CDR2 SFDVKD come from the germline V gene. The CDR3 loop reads CATSDPLIDNEQFF. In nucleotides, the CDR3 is TGTGCCACCAGTGATCCACTCATAGACAATGAGCAGTTCTTC.

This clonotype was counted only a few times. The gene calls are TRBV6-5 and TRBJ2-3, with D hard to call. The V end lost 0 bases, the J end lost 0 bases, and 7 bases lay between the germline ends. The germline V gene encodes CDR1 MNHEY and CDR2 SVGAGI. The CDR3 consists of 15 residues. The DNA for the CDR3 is TGTGCCAGCAGTTACTCGATTGACAGCACAGATACGCAGTATTTT. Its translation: CASSYSIDSTDTQYF.

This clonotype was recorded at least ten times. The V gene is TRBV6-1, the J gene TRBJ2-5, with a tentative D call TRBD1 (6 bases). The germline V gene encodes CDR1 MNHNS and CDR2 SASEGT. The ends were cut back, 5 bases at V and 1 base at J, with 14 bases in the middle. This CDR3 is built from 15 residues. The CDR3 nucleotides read TGTGCCAGCAGTCGGGACATCCCTCCCCAAGAGACCCAGTACTTC. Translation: CASSRDIPPQETQYF.

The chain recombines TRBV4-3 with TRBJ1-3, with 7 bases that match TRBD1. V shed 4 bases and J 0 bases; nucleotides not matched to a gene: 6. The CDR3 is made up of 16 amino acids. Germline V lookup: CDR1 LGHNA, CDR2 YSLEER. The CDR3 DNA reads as TGCGCCAGCAGCCTGACAGGGATCCTCTCTGGAAACACCATATATTTT. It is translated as CASSLTGILSGNTIYF.

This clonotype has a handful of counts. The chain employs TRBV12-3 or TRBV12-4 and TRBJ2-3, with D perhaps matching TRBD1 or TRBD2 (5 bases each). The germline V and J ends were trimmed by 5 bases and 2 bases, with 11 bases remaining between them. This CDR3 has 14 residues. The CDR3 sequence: CASSAPGTTDTQYF. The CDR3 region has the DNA TGTGCCAGCAGTGCCCCAGGGACCACAGATACGCAGTATTTT.

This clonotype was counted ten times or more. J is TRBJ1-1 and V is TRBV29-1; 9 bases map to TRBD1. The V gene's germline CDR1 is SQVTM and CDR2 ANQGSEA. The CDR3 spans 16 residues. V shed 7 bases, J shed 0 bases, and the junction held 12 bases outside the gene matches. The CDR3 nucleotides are TGCAGCGGGGGGACAGGGAGGCGGTTAGTGAACACTGAAGCTTTCTTT. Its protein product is CSGGTGRRLVNTEAFF.

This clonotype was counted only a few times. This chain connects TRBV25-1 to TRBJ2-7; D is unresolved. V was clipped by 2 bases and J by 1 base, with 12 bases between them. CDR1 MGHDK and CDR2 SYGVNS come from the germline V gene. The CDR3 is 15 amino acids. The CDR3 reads CASSEDLQSSYEQYF. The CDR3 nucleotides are TGTGCCAGCAGTGAAGATTTACAGAGTTCCTACGAGCAGTACTTC.

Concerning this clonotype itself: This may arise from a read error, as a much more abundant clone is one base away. In DNA form, the CDR3 reads TGTGCCAGCAATTTAAGAGGGCGCGGGGCTTTCTTT. As protein: CASNLRGRGAFF. The rearrangement uses TRBV28 and TRBJ1-1, with no clear D. CDR1 is MDHEN, CDR2 SYDVKM, per germline. This CDR3 has 12 residues.

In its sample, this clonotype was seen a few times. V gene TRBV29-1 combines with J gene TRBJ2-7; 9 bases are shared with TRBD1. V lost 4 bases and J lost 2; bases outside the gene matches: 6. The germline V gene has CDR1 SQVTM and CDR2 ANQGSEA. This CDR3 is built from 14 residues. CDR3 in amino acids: CSVVNRDRAYEQYF. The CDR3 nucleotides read TGCAGCGTTGTTAATAGGGACAGGGCCTACGAGCAGTACTTC.